This T cell receptor beta chain was documented in a study of blood T cells in healthy people across ages. Germline V gives CDR1 SGHTA, CDR2 FQGNSA. The CDR3 length is 16 residues. The V gene lost 2 bases and the J gene lost 0 bases, with 11 bases spanning the gap. The study's findings and limits: Relative to aged donors, long-lived donors carried more naive CD4+ cells and displayed higher diversity.

About this clonotype: Its matching antigen is unknown.

A sample-barcoded 5' primer and a J-beta primer mix were used in a second PCR of about 7 to 11 cycles. TCRdb passed the 5' RACE reads through MiXCR, listing each CDR3 protein once. This sample has approximately 2,000,000 distinct CDR3 sequences; roughly 43% occur once, and the top ten carry 23%. Sequencing was done on a sample of blood. J is TRBJ1-3 and V is TRBV7-2; weak D call: TRBD1 (5 bases). The receptor was derived from a human donor in good health. The CDR3: CASSLMAGSSGNTIYF. For the CDR3, the DNA is TGTGCCAGCAGCTTAATGGCAGGGAGCTCTGGAAACACCATATATTTT.